What follows is one TCR beta chain and its context. J lost 6 bases, V lost 5 bases, and 11 bases had no gene match. This CDR3 contains 15 residues. In germline, CDR1 is SGHTA, CDR2 FQGTGA. Profiled with immunoSEQ multiplex PCR; TCRdb holds only in-frame clones, not every one. This sample has about 220,000 clones; around 91% occur once, and the top ten carry about 3.5%. The sample belongs to a study of blood T cell repertoires in COVID-19. Participants came from fewer than 25 US areas, aged roughly 18 to 95 years. Cohort assignment relied on participant-reported clinical history. The rearrangement joins TRBV7-3 to TRBJ1-2; 8 bases are a match to TRBD1. The sample comprised PBMCs or T cells enriched from blood (not recorded which). This clonotype was obtained from a woman aged 18-35 years in a cohort exposed to, infected with or recovered from COVID-19 (not recorded which). CDR3 coding DNA: TGTGCCAGCAGCCAACAAACAGGGGGGGAAAATGGCTACACCTTC. Protein product: CASSQQTGGENGYTF.